This record concerns one T cell receptor beta chain sequence. Its specificity is not known. The record originates from a study of regulatory T cells in long-lasting Graves disease. Whole-study results and caveats: Persistent Graves' cases showed lower TCR diversity than newly diagnosed cases. Relative to new patients (approximately 1,000), persistent patients exhibited greater sharing of public clonotypes (over 2,500).

The time point was: newly diagnosed GD, antithyroid drugs for less than 3 months. TCR sequences were obtained from RNA taken from PBMCs. V dropped 4 bases and J dropped 5; count of bases not matched to a gene: 3. CDR3 length equals 15 residues. Germline values: CDR1 SNHLY, CDR2 FYNNEI. In building TCR beta libraries, iRepertoire HTBI primers were used together with Arm-PCR of CDR3 regions. One entry per CDR3 protein results from TCRdb running MiXCR on the multiplex PCR reads. The sample has 360,000 or so distinct CDR3 sequences; 12% are singletons. These data were also reused for a study on T cells in Graves' hyperthyroidism and ophthalmopathy.

The material sequenced was peripheral blood mononuclear cells (PBMCs), taken at new diagnosis, from a patient treated with antithyroid drugs. The receptor's source is a woman under 30 with Graves disease. The chain joins TRBV2 to TRBJ2-1, with 12 bases lining up with TRBD2. CDR3 protein: CASSGTSGKHNEQFF. As DNA, the CDR3 is TGTGCCAGCAGTGGGACTAGCGGGAAGCACAATGAGCAGTTCTTC.